A single sample gave rise to the 8 T cell receptor beta chains below, sequenced in a study of blood T cell repertoires in COVID-19. Generated by immunoSEQ multiplex PCR, the TCRdb table keeps only in-frame clones and is missing some. Here the sample spans hundreds of thousands of clones, approximately 91% being singletons. Sequenced: peripheral blood. Receptors originate from a woman aged 25 to 39 with COVID-19, enrolled during active disease.

The table lists this clone with a count of one. The gene calls are TRBV27 and TRBJ2-7, with no clear D. V lost 11 bases and J lost 4, with 18 bases in between. The germline CDR1 and CDR2 sequences are MNHEY and SMNVEV (reference sequence). The CDR3 runs to 13 residues. The CDR3 protein is CASREAAPYEQYF. CDR3 DNA: TGTGCCTCCCGAGAGGCCGCACCATACGAGCAGTACTTC.

This clone has just one count. The V call is TRBV18, the J call TRBJ2-7; possible D gene TRBD2, 6 bases. The CDR3 is made up of 14 amino acids. Germline CDR1 and CDR2: KGHSH and LQKENI. Trimming removed 0 bases from V and 7 bases from J, with 13 bases in between. The CDR3 region has the DNA TGTGCCAGCTCACCACCGCGGGGCCGCGTGGAGCAGTACTTC. Amino acids: CASSPPRGRVEQYF.

This chain connects TRBV9 to TRBJ1-2; D is uncertain. This CDR3 contains 13 residues. The V end was cut by 5 bases, the J end by 3 bases, with 11 bases between. CDR1 and CDR2 (germline): SGDLS, YYNGEE. The CDR3, as DNA: TGTGCCAGCAGTAATCAGGCGTACTATGGCTACACCTTC. It translates to CASSNQAYYGYTF.

The chain recombines TRBV29-1 with TRBJ2-2, with TRBD1 as a possible D gene (5 bases). Germline V CDR1 and CDR2: SQVTM, ANQGSEA. The CDR3 spans 15 residues. V shed 3 bases and J shed 5 bases, with 16 bases lying between them. CDR3 nucleotide sequence: TGCAGCGTTGAGTCGAGCAGGGCGCGGACCGGGGAGCTGTTTTTT. Its protein is CSVESSRARTGELFF.

This rearrangement joins TRBV25-1 to TRBJ2-6, with D possibly matching TRBD1 (6 bases). Deletions cut 2 bases from V and 2 bases from J, with 10 bases between. The CDR3 loop spans 16 amino acids. Germline CDR1 and CDR2: MGHDK and SYGVNS. CDR3 bases: TGTGCCAGCAGTGAAACAACAGGGACTGGGGCCAACGTCCTGACTTTC. This sequence encodes CASSETTGTGANVLTF.

The V call is TRBV30, the J call TRBJ1-3; TRBD1 agrees at 7 bases. This CDR3 has 15 amino acids. CDR1 and CDR2 from the germline V gene are GTSNPN and SVGIG (reference sequence). V shed 0 bases, J shed 4 bases, and the junction held 6 bases outside the gene matches. CDR3 sequence reads: CAWSVKGGLGNTIYF. CDR3 nucleotides: TGTGCCTGGAGTGTCAAAGGGGGCTTAGGAAACACCATATATTTT.

The chain recombines TRBV7-9 with TRBJ2-3, with TRBD2 identical over 8 bases. The CDR3 totals 17 residues. Germline V CDR1 and CDR2: SEHNR, FQNEAQ (reference sequence). The V segment lost 2 bases and the J segment 0 bases; nucleotides outside the gene matches: 7. The CDR3 here is CASSLYTSGPSTDTQYF. The CDR3 nucleotides are TGTGCCAGCAGCTTATATACTAGCGGACCTAGCACAGATACGCAGTATTTT.

This clone was seen once. J is TRBJ1-5 and V is TRBV28; 10 nucleotides line up with TRBD1. Germline V CDR1 and CDR2: MDHEN, SYDVKM. Germline trimming cut 6 bases from V and 5 bases from J; bases unmatched to any gene: 7. The length of the CDR3 is 15 residues. CDR3 in DNA: TGTGCCAGCAGCACCCCGGGACAGGGGCATCAGCCCCAGCATTTT. It is translated as CASSTPGQGHQPQHF.